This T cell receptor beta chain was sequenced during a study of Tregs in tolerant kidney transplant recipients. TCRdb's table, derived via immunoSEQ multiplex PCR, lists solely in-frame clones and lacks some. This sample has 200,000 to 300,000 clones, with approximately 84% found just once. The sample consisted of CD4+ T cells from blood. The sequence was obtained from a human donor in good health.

CDR3 sequence reads: CASSPQGQLAYEQYF. The CDR3 nucleotides are TGTGCCAGCAGCCCACAGGGACAGCTGGCCTACGAGCAGTACTTC. The chain employs TRBV7-9 and TRBJ2-7; 7 nucleotides agree with TRBD1. CDR1 and CDR2 from the germline V gene are SEHNR and FQNEAQ (reference sequence). The junction had 9 bases not matched to a gene; V was cut back by 5 bases and J by 2 bases. This CDR3 has 15 amino acids.